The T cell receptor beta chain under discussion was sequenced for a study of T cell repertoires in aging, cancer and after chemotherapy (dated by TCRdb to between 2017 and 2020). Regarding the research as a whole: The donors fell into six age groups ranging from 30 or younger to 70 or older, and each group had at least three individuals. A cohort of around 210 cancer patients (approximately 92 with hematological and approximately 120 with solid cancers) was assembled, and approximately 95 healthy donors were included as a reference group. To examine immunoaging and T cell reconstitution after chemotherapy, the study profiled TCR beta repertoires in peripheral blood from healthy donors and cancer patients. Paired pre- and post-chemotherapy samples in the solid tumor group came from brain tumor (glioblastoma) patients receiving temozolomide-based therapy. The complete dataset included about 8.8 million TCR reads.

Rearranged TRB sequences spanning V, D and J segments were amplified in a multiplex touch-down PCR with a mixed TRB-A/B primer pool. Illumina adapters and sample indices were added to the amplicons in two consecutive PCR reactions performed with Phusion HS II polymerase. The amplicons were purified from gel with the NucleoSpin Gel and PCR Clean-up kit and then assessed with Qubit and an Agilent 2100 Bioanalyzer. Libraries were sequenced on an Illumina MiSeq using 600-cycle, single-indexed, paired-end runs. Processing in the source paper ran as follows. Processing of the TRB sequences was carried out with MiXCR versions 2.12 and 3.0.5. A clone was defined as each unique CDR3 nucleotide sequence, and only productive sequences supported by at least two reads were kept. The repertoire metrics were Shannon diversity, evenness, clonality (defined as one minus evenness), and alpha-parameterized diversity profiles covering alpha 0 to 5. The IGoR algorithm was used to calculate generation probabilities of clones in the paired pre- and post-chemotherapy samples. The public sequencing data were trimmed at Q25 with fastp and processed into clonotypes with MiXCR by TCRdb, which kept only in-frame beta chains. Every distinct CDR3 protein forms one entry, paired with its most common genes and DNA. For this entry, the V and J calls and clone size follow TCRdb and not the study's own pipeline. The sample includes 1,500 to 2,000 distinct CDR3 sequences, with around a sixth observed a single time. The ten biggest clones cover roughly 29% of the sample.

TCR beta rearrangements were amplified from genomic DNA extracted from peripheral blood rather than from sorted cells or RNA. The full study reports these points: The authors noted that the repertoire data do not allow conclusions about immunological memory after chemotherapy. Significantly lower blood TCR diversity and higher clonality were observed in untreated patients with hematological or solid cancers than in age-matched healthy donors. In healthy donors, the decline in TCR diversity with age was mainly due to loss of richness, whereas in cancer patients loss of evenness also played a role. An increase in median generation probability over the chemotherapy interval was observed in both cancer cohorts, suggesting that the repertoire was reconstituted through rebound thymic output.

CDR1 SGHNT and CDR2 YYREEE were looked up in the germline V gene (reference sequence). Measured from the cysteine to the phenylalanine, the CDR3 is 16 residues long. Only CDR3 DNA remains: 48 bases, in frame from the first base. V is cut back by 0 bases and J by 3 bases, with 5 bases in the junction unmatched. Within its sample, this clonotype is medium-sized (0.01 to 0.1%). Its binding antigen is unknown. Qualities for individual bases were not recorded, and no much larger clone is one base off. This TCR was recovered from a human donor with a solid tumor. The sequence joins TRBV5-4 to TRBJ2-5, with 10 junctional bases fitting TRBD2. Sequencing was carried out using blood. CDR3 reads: CASSLDPLAGEETQYF. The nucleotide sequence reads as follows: TGTGCCAGCAGCTTGGACCCTCTAGCGGGGGAAGAGACCCAGTACTTC.